These T cell receptor beta chains were read from a single sample in a study of beta chain features in type 1 diabetes. Repertoires were generated with immunoSEQ multiplex PCR, while TCRdb's copy carries only in-frame clones and drops some. The sample lists 120,000 or so clones; about 18% were seen once. Sequencing used central memory CD4+ T cells from blood. All receptors come from a man younger than 35 with type 1 diabetes. The CDR3 runs from the conserved cysteine through the conserved F or W. A D gene is named only where the DNA matches it firmly. Part of the rows lack a size; the others show once, few, many or a class for expanded clones.

TGCGCCAGCAGTACCCAGGGAGGTCTAGTTGGAGAGACCCAGTACTTC | CASSTQGGLVGETQYF | - | TRBV5-1 | - | TRBJ2-5
TGCGCCAGCAGCTACGACATTTACAATGAGCAGTTCTTC | CASSYDIYNEQFF | - | TRBV5-1 | - | TRBJ2-1
TGTGCCAGCAGTTCCAGGACGGTGGGCAATCAGCCCCAGCATTTT | CASSSRTVGNQPQHF | - | TRBV27 | - | TRBJ1-5
TGTGCCAGCAGTTTAAAGGTTATGGGTTATAATTCACCCCTCCACTTT | CASSLKVMGYNSPLHF | - | TRBV27 | - | TRBJ1-6
TGTGCCAGCAGCCCCTCCGACGGTCTGAGCTCCTACGAGCAGTACTTC | CASSPSDGLSSYEQYF | few | TRBV4-2 | - | TRBJ2-7
TGTGCCTGGAGTGGTCGAAGGACAGGGGGCGGTGAGCAGTTCTTC | CAWSGRRTGGGEQFF | - | TRBV30 | TRBD1 | TRBJ2-1
TGTGCCAGCAGTAGGGAGGGGGGCAATCAGCCCCAGCATTTT | CASSREGGNQPQHF | - | TRBV6-5 | - | TRBJ1-5
TGTGCCAGCAGTGAAGCGCTTAACAGCCTAACCAGTCAAGAGACCCAGTACTTC | CASSEALNSLTSQETQYF | - | TRBV2 | - | TRBJ2-5
TGTGCCAGCAGTTTATTCGGCCAGGGCAAGGCCACTGAAGCTTTCTTT | CASSLFGQGKATEAFF | many | TRBV28 | - | TRBJ1-1
TGTGCCTGGAGTGAACAGGGAGGCACCGGGGAGCTGTTTTTT | CAWSEQGGTGELFF | few | TRBV30 | - | TRBJ2-2
TGCGCCAGCAGCCTACAAGGAATGGCCTACGAGCAGTACTTC | CASSLQGMAYEQYF | few | TRBV5-1 | - | TRBJ2-7
TGTGCCAGCAGCCAAGGACATGAGCAGTTCTTC | CASSQGHEQFF | many | TRBV14 | - | TRBJ2-1
TGTGCCAGCAGCTTAGATAGGCAGGGTTACTACGAGCAGTACTTC | CASSLDRQGYYEQYF | few | TRBV11-2 | - | TRBJ2-7
TGTGCCAGCAGTGGGGACAGGGGGAAGGATGGCTACACCTTC | CASSGDRGKDGYTF | few | TRBV6-1 | TRBD1 | TRBJ1-2
TGCAGCGTTGAAGGGGACAGTCCCGGGGAGCTGTTTTTT | CSVEGDSPGELFF | medium-sized | TRBV29-1 | TRBD1 | TRBJ2-2
TGCGCCAGCAGCGACCAACAAGAGACCCAGTACTTC | CASSDQQETQYF | - | TRBV5-1 | - | TRBJ2-5
TGCAGCGTTGAGATCCGAGGTTACGCTTTCTTT | CSVEIRGYAFF | few | TRBV29-1 | - | TRBJ1-1
TGTGTCCCGGGGGGAGCCACTGAAGCTTTCTTT | CVPGGATEAFF | - | TRBV2 | - | TRBJ1-1
TGTGCCAGCAAGGGGGGGAGGGGCAGGGGAGCTTACGAGCAGTACTTC | CASKGGRGRGAYEQYF | - | TRBV2 | - | TRBJ2-7
TGTGCCAGCAGTTTTCAGCCTTCCTACGAGCAGTACTTC | CASSFQPSYEQYF | - | TRBV27 | - | TRBJ2-7
TGTGCCAGCAGTCGCGGCGGGGGCGCTTCTTTTGTCCATGAAAAACTGTTTTTT | CASSRGGGASFVHEKLFF | few | TRBV7-9 | - | TRBJ1-4
TGTGCCAGCAGTTACTCGTACTCGGCTGGGGCCAACGTCCTGACTTTC | CASSYSYSAGANVLTF | - | TRBV6-5 | - | TRBJ2-6
TGTGCCAGCAGCGGGACAGGGGTGTCGACCCTCCACTTT | CASSGTGVSTLHF | - | TRBV2 | TRBD1 | TRBJ1-6
TGTGCCTGGACTCCCGACAGACCCACAGATACGCAGTATTTT | CAWTPDRPTDTQYF | few | TRBV30 | - | TRBJ2-3
TGTGCCAGCAGCTTAGCTAGCGGGGGTACCCAAGAGACCCAGTACTTC | CASSLASGGTQETQYF | few | TRBV7-2 | TRBD2 | TRBJ2-5
TGTGCCAGCAGTGAAGTGGGACAGGGAGGAGGTGAAGCTTTCTTT | CASSEVGQGGGEAFF | few | TRBV6-1 | TRBD1 | TRBJ1-1
TGTGCCAGCAGCCGGGGACAGGGCAGAGGCTACACCTTC | CASSRGQGRGYTF | - | TRBV13 | TRBD1 | TRBJ1-2
TGTGCCAGCTACTCCGGGACAGGAGACACAGATACGCAGTATTTT | CASYSGTGDTDTQYF | - | TRBV6-1 | TRBD1 | TRBJ2-3
TGTGCCAGCAAAGGGACTAAAGAGGAGACCCAGTACTTC | CASKGTKEETQYF | few | TRBV2 | TRBD2 | TRBJ2-5
TGTGCCAGCACCCTCCAGACTAATGAAAAACTGTTTTTT | CASTLQTNEKLFF | - | TRBV28 | - | TRBJ1-4
TGTGCCAGCAGGAGTAGCGGGAACAATGAGCAGTTCTTC | CASRSSGNNEQFF | - | TRBV6-5 | TRBD2 | TRBJ2-1
TGTGCCTGGAGTGTACTTACTACCCCCGGGGAGCTGTTTTTT | CAWSVLTTPGELFF | - | TRBV30 | - | TRBJ2-2
TGTGCCAGCAGCCCCTGGACTAGCGGCAACACCGGGGAGCTGTTTTTT | CASSPWTSGNTGELFF | - | TRBV5-4 | TRBD2 | TRBJ2-2
TGCGCCAGCAGCGGGGGCGGGCTAGCGGGGAGCTCCTACAATGAGCAGTTCTTC | CASSGGGLAGSSYNEQFF | - | TRBV5-1 | TRBD2 | TRBJ2-1
TGTGCCTGGGAAATTCCAGGGGGCAGCCAGCCCCAGCATTTT | CAWEIPGGSQPQHF | - | TRBV30 | TRBD1 | TRBJ1-5
TGCGCCAGCAGTCCCACAGGAGAAGAGACCCAGTACTTC | CASSPTGEETQYF | few | TRBV5-1 | - | TRBJ2-5
TGTGCTAGCAGTTATTCTAGCGGAGGGAACAATGAGCAGTTCTTC | CASSYSSGGNNEQFF | - | TRBV7-7 | TRBD2 | TRBJ2-1